This passage covers 21 T cell receptor beta chains from one sample sequenced in a study of T-cell memory formation after mild COVID-19. Via MiXCR, TCRdb re-called the 5' RACE reads, giving one row per CDR3 protein. The table lists around 510,000 distinct CDR3 sequences, roughly 22% of them singletons. Sequencing was carried out using PBMCs or a T cell subset sorted from them (not recorded which). Source of these receptors: an adult woman who had mild COVID-19 (a few samples of this study predate the infection). Cell type and time point are not known.

In its sample, this clonotype was seen a few times. The CDR3, as DNA: TGCGCCAGCAGCTTGGTTCCCGGGACAGGGATCTACGAGCAGTACTTC. Its translation: CASSLVPGTGIYEQYF. The V and J genes are TRBV5-1 and TRBJ2-7; 9 nucleotides line up with TRBD1. This CDR3 has 16 amino acids. Germline CDR1 reads SGHRS; CDR2 reads YFSETQ. J gave up 3 bases and V 0 bases, and 7 bases lay outside the gene matches.

This clonotype was picked up a small number of times. The chain employs TRBV7-9 and TRBJ1-2, with a tentative D call TRBD1 (6 bases). V lost 4 bases and J lost 4, with 10 bases in between. Looked up from germline, CDR1 is SEHNR and CDR2 is FQNEAQ (reference sequence). This CDR3 spans 13 amino acids. The CDR3 nucleotides read TGTGCCAGCAGCTCCCAGGGGTTCTATGGCTACACCTTC. It yields the protein CASSSQGFYGYTF.

Many counts were recorded for this clonotype. The J gene is TRBJ1-2, the V gene TRBV27; TRBD1 matches at 7 bases. The CDR3 sequence is 13 residues long. CDR1 is MNHEY, CDR2 SMNVEV, per germline (reference sequence). The junction had 0 bases not matched to a gene; V was cut back by 3 bases and J by 2 bases. Here the CDR3 reads CASSFRGNYGYTF. The CDR3 region has the DNA TGTGCCAGCAGTTTCAGGGGGAACTATGGCTACACCTTC.

This clonotype was counted a few times. The chain recombines TRBV5-5 with TRBJ2-2; D is undetermined. V was shortened by 0 bases and J by 8 bases, with 8 bases between the two germline ends. Germline CDR1 and CDR2: SGHKS and YYEKEE (reference sequence). This CDR3 has 13 amino acids. The CDR3 DNA reads TGTGCCAGCAGCTTGGGGGCGATAGGGGAGCTGTTTTTT. It specifies CASSLGAIGELFF.

This chain connects TRBV20-1 to TRBJ2-2; TRBD1 or TRBD2 may be the D gene (5 bases each). CDR1 and CDR2 (germline): DFQATT, SNEGSKA (reference sequence). The CDR3 sequence is 16 residues long. V was trimmed by 0 bases and J by 2 bases, leaving 13 bases between them. The DNA for the CDR3 is TGCAGTGCTAGAGAGGGGGTTTCGGGTAACACCGGGGAGCTGTTTTTT. Its protein product is CSAREGVSGNTGELFF.

This clonotype showed up just a few times. The chain couples TRBV20-1 to TRBJ2-4, with D uncertain. CDR1 is DFQATT and CDR2 is SNEGSKA in the germline V gene (reference sequence). V was clipped by 5 bases and J by 3 bases, with 17 bases between them. This CDR3 is built from 15 residues. CDR3 sequence reads: CSASRLGLGKNIQYF. The CDR3, as DNA: TGCAGTGCTTCCCGTTTGGGGTTAGGCAAAAACATTCAGTACTTC.

This clonotype turned up a few times. J is TRBJ2-5 and V is TRBV24-1, with 7 bases that match TRBD1. V lost 5 bases, J lost 3 bases, and 5 bases stayed unmatched. CDR1 and CDR2 (germline): KGHDR, SFDVKD. The CDR3 covers 14 residues. Here the CDR3 reads CATSVGQVKETQYF. The CDR3, as DNA: TGTGCCACCAGTGTAGGACAGGTGAAAGAGACCCAGTACTTC.

The genes are TRBV7-2 and TRBJ2-2; no reliable D call. V was clipped by 3 bases and J by 4 bases, with 9 bases between them. Germline CDR1 reads SGHTA; CDR2 reads FQGNSA. This CDR3 contains 14 residues. The CDR3 DNA reads TGTGCCAGCAGCTTCGGTCACATCACCGGGGAGCTGTTTTTT. As protein: CASSFGHITGELFF.

This clonotype appeared a few times. The genes are TRBV11-2 and TRBJ1-1; 8 positions match TRBD1. The V gene's germline CDR1 is SGHAT and CDR2 FQNNGV. The CDR3 runs 14 residues. The V segment lost 4 bases and the J segment 6 bases; nucleotides outside the gene matches: 7. The CDR3 coding sequence is TGTGCCAGCAGCTCCCGGACAGGGAGGCCTGAAGCTTTCTTT. Translated: CASSSRTGRPEAFF.

This clonotype was seen a handful of times. The chain is built from TRBV7-2 and TRBJ1-1; 8 positions agree with TRBD1. Germline V gene data show CDR1 as SGHTA and CDR2 as FQGNSA. The V segment lost 4 bases and the J segment 5 bases; nucleotides outside the gene matches: 6. This CDR3 contains 14 residues. The DNA of the CDR3 is TGTGCCAGCAGCTCCCAGGGGGCAGCTACTGAAGCTTTCTTT. As protein: CASSSQGAATEAFF.

This clonotype was seen only a few times. V and J are TRBV20-1 and TRBJ2-5; perhaps TRBD1 as D (6 bases). CDR1 and CDR2 from the germline V gene are DFQATT and SNEGSKA (reference sequence). The germline V and J ends were trimmed by 7 bases and 1 base, with 7 bases remaining between them. The CDR3 has 11 residues. CDR3 coding DNA: TGCAGTGGAGGGGGCCAAGAGACCCAGTACTTC. Its protein product is CSGGGQETQYF.

The chain couples TRBV7-3 to TRBJ2-1; 7 bases map to TRBD2. The CDR3 covers 13 residues. J gave up 9 bases and V 5 bases, and 7 bases lay outside the gene matches. Per the germline V gene, CDR1 is SGHTA and CDR2 is FQGTGA. As DNA, the CDR3 is TGTGCCAGCAGCAACGGACTAGACGGTGAGCAGTTCTTC. Residues: CASSNGLDGEQFF.

This chain connects TRBV5-1 to TRBJ2-7, with D perhaps matching TRBD1 or TRBD2 (5 bases each). The CDR3 consists of 13 residues. The V gene lost 5 bases and the J gene lost 5 bases, with 14 bases spanning the gap. Germline V gene sequence: CDR1 SGHRS, CDR2 YFSETQ. In nucleotides, the CDR3 is TGCGCCAGCAGGAGGGGTTCACAGAACGAGCAGTACTTC. Protein: CASRRGSQNEQYF.

The chain combines TRBV12-3 or TRBV12-4 with TRBJ1-5; TRBD1 matches at 8 bases. The CDR3 runs 14 residues. Trimming cost V 6 bases and J 7 bases; bases outside gene matches: 8. CDR3 coding DNA: TGTGCCAGCAGAATAACAGGGGGAGGACAGCCCCAGCATTTT. Translating it yields CASRITGGGQPQHF.

In this sample, this clonotype turned up a few times. This chain joins TRBV12-3 or TRBV12-4 and TRBJ2-4, with 9 bases that match TRBD2. This CDR3 contains 16 residues. The J segment lost 5 bases and the V segment lost 1 base, leaving 6 bases of the junction unmatched. CDR3 in amino acids: CASSLGPRGGQNIQYF. CDR3 DNA sequence: TGTGCCAGCAGTTTAGGTCCGCGGGGGGGACAAAACATTCAGTACTTC.

This clonotype came up a few times. This chain uses TRBV19 with TRBJ2-7; TRBD1 matches at 10 bases. The CDR3 runs to 13 residues. V lost 6 bases and J lost 5; bases outside the gene matches: 4. Looked up from germline, CDR1 is LNHDA and CDR2 is SQIVND (reference sequence). The CDR3 DNA sequence: TGTGCCAGTAGCGGACAGGGGGTCAACGAGCAGTACTTC. The encoded protein is CASSGQGVNEQYF. Together with reference TRBV19 and TRBJ2-7, the CDR3 gives the full variable domain: DGGITQSPKYLFRKEGQNVTLSCEQNLNHDAMYWYRQDPGQGLRLIYYSQIVNDFQKGDIAEGYSVSREKKESFPLTVTSAQKNPTAFYLCASSGQGVNEQYFGPGTRLTVT.

The gene calls are TRBV4-1 and TRBJ2-5; TRBD1 or TRBD2 may be the D gene (5 bases each). Germline CDR1 and CDR2: MGHRA and YSYEKL. Trimming shortened V by 5 bases and J by 5 bases, and 24 bases separated the two germline ends. The CDR3 runs 17 residues. The DNA of the CDR3 is TGCGCCAGCAGCTCAGCCTTCCCGGGACGCATGATGGAGACCCAGTACTTC. Its translation: CASSSAFPGRMMETQYF.

This clonotype was seen a single time. The chain employs TRBV27 and TRBJ2-7; 8 bases agree with TRBD2. The CDR3 length is 16 residues. With V trimmed by 0 bases and J by 3 bases, 7 bases remained unmatched. Germline V gene data show CDR1 as MNHEY and CDR2 as SMNVEV (reference sequence). The CDR3 protein is CASSLSPGRGGYEQYF. The DNA for the CDR3 is TGTGCCAGCAGTTTATCCCCCGGACGGGGGGGCTACGAGCAGTACTTC.

This clonotype was recorded a few times. The rearrangement joins TRBV12-3 or TRBV12-4 to TRBJ2-7; TRBD1 or TRBD2 may be the D gene (5 bases each). The CDR3 has 15 amino acids. V was trimmed by 8 bases and J by 1 base, leaving 18 bases between them. The CDR3 DNA follows: TGTGCCAGCGGGGGTTGGGGGAGAGGGTCCTACGAGCAGTACTTC. Translated, it gives CASGGWGRGSYEQYF.

The DNA for the CDR3 is TGCAGTGCTAGAGCCGGGTCGGGCGGATTCACAGATACGCAGTATTTT. Translating gives CSARAGSGGFTDTQYF. The rearrangement joins TRBV20-1 to TRBJ2-3; D uncertain. The CDR3 runs to 16 residues. Trimming took 1 base from V and 2 from J, leaving 16 bases between them. The germline V gene encodes CDR1 DFQATT and CDR2 SNEGSKA (reference sequence).

This clonotype was detected a few times. V usage is TRBV15 and J usage is TRBJ2-7; D possibly corresponds to TRBD1 (7 bases). The CDR3 is 13 residues long. Germline CDR1 reads LNHNV; CDR2 reads YYDKDF (reference sequence). The V and J ends lost 5 bases and 6 bases respectively, with 14 bases between them. In nucleotides, the CDR3 is TGTGCCACCAGCGGATCCAGGGGGGTCGAGCAGTACTTC. Translated: CATSGSRGVEQYF.